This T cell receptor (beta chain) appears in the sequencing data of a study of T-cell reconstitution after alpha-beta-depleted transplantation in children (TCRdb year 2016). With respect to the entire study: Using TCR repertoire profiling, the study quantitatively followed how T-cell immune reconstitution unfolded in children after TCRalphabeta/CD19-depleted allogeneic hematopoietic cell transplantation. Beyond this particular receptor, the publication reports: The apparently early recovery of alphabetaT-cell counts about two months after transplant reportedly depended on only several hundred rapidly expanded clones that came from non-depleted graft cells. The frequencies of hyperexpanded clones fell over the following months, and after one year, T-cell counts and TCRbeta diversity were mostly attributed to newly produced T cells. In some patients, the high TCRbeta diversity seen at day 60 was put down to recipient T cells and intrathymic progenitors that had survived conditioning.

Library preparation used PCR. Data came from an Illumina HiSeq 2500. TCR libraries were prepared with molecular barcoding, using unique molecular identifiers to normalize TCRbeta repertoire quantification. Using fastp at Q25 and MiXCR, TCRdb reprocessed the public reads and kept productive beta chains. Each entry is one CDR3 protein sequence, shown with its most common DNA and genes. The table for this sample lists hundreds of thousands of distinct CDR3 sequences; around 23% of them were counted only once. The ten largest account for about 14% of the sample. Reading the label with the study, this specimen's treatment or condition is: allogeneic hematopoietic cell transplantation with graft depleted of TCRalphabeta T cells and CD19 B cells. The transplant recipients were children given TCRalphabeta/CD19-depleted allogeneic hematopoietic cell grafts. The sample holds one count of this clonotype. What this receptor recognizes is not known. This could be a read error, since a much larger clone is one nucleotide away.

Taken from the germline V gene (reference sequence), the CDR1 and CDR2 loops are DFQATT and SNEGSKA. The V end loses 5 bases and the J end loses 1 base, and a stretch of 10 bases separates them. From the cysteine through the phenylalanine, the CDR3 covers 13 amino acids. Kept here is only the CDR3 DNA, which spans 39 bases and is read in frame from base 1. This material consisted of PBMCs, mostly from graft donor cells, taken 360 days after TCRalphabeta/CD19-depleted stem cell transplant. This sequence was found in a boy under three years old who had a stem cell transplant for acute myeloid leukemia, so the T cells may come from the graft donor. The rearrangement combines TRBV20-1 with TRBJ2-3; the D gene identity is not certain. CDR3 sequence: CSAPTQGTDTQYF. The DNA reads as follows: TGCAGTGCTCCCACGCAGGGCACAGATACGCAGTATTTT.